This is a list of T cell receptor beta chains from one sample in a study of shared clonotypes between healthy human individuals. Here immunoSEQ multiplex PCR was the method, and the copy in TCRdb shows in-frame clones only, minus some. The sample shows some 1 million clones, approximately 76% of them seen only once. The sequenced sample consisted of memory CD4+ T cells sorted from blood. All receptors derive from a young man in good health. Both conserved end residues are part of each CDR3. The D gene is left open where the match is weak. The listing skips clone size in some rows; elsewhere it reads once, few, many or a size class.

d_gene: TRBD2
v_gene: TRBV9
j_gene: TRBJ2-3
abundance: NA
CDR3aa: CASSVVAGVQDTQYF
CDR3nt: TGTGCCAGCAGCGTAGTTGCGGGGGTACAAGATACGCAGTATTTT

d_gene: NA
v_gene: TRBV7-2
j_gene: TRBJ1-6
abundance: NA
CDR3aa: CASSFQKSNSPLHF
CDR3nt: TGTGCCAGCAGCTTTCAGAAATCTAATTCACCCCTCCACTTT

d_gene: TRBD2
v_gene: TRBV7-9
j_gene: TRBJ2-5
abundance: NA
CDR3aa: CASSLGGLAGVLRTQYF
CDR3nt: TGTGCCAGCAGCTTAGGTGGACTAGCGGGGGTGTTGAGAACCCAGTACTTC

d_gene: NA
v_gene: TRBV6-5
j_gene: TRBJ1-4
abundance: NA
CDR3aa: CASKAPNEKLFF
CDR3nt: TGTGCCAGCAAGGCGCCTAATGAAAAACTGTTTTTT

d_gene: NA
v_gene: TRBV2
j_gene: TRBJ1-1
abundance: NA
CDR3aa: CATISKDKNTEAFF
CDR3nt: TGTGCCACCATCTCAAAGGACAAGAACACTGAAGCTTTCTTT

d_gene: NA
v_gene: TRBV30
j_gene: TRBJ1-2
abundance: NA
CDR3aa: CASDDGSYGYTF
CDR3nt: TGTGCCAGCGACGACGGATCCTATGGCTACACCTTC

d_gene: NA
v_gene: TRBV19
j_gene: TRBJ1-1
abundance: NA
CDR3aa: CASSIDPRGTEAFF
CDR3nt: TGTGCCAGTAGTATCGACCCAAGGGGGACTGAAGCTTTCTTT

d_gene: NA
v_gene: TRBV7-2
j_gene: TRBJ2-7
abundance: NA
CDR3aa: CASSWKAGYEQYF
CDR3nt: TGTGCCAGCAGCTGGAAAGCAGGGTACGAGCAGTACTTC

d_gene: TRBD1
v_gene: TRBV7-3
j_gene: TRBJ2-3
abundance: few
CDR3aa: CASSSRTGADTQYF
CDR3nt: TGTGCCAGCAGCTCCCGGACAGGGGCAGATACGCAGTATTTT

d_gene: NA
v_gene: TRBV5-1
j_gene: TRBJ2-3
abundance: NA
CDR3aa: CASSQSGSTDTQYF
CDR3nt: TGCGCCAGCAGCCAAAGCGGGAGCACAGATACGCAGTATTTT

d_gene: NA
v_gene: TRBV11-2
j_gene: TRBJ2-5
abundance: NA
CDR3aa: CASSFGAQETQYF
CDR3nt: TGTGCCAGCAGCTTCGGGGCCCAAGAGACCCAGTACTTC

d_gene: NA
v_gene: TRBV6-1
j_gene: TRBJ2-7
abundance: NA
CDR3aa: CASTSLEGYEQYF
CDR3nt: TGTGCCAGCACCTCTTTAGAAGGCTACGAGCAGTACTTC

d_gene: NA
v_gene: TRBV19
j_gene: TRBJ1-2
abundance: NA
CDR3aa: CASRGGISGGYTF
CDR3nt: TGTGCCAGTAGGGGAGGGATATCGGGGGGCTACACCTTC

d_gene: NA
v_gene: TRBV5-1
j_gene: TRBJ2-2
abundance: few
CDR3aa: CASSLGGQHTGELFF
CDR3nt: TGCGCCAGCAGCTTGGGGGGACAACACACCGGGGAGCTGTTTTTT

d_gene: NA
v_gene: TRBV21-1
j_gene: TRBJ1-2
abundance: NA
CDR3aa: CASSKLADYGYTF
CDR3nt: TGTGCCAGCAGCAAATTGGCAGACTATGGCTACACCTTC

d_gene: TRBD1
v_gene: TRBV27
j_gene: TRBJ2-6
abundance: NA
CDR3aa: CASSFGTGGPGANVLTF
CDR3nt: TGTGCCAGCAGTTTTGGGACAGGTGGACCTGGGGCCAACGTCCTGACTTTC

d_gene: NA
v_gene: TRBV6-5
j_gene: TRBJ2-7
abundance: NA
CDR3aa: CASSQGPHNEQYF
CDR3nt: TGTGCCAGCAGTCAAGGTCCTCACAACGAGCAGTACTTC

d_gene: TRBD2
v_gene: TRBV11-2
j_gene: TRBJ2-1
abundance: few
CDR3aa: CASSSASGRAPEQFF
CDR3nt: TGTGCCAGCAGCTCCGCTAGCGGGAGGGCCCCCGAGCAGTTCTTC

d_gene: TRBD2
v_gene: TRBV11-1
j_gene: TRBJ2-7
abundance: many
CDR3aa: CASSLGRGSSYEQYF
CDR3nt: TGTGCCAGCAGCTTAGGGCGGGGGAGCTCCTACGAGCAGTACTTC

d_gene: NA
v_gene: TRBV27
j_gene: TRBJ1-1
abundance: NA
CDR3aa: CASSLGNGRGLEAFF
CDR3nt: TGTGCCAGCAGTTTGGGTAATGGGAGGGGCCTTGAAGCTTTCTTT

d_gene: NA
v_gene: TRBV10-1
j_gene: TRBJ1-1
abundance: NA
CDR3aa: CASSPGRESFSNTEAFF
CDR3nt: TGCGCCAGCAGCCCGGGACGGGAAAGTTTCTCGAACACTGAAGCTTTCTTT

d_gene: NA
v_gene: TRBV7-7
j_gene: TRBJ2-5
abundance: once
CDR3aa: CASSLQGTEETQYF
CDR3nt: TGTGCTAGCAGCCTTCAAGGGACTGAAGAGACCCAGTACTTC

d_gene: TRBD1
v_gene: TRBV5-4
j_gene: TRBJ2-7
abundance: NA
CDR3aa: CASSLGSGTGGYEQYF
CDR3nt: TGTGCCAGCAGCTTAGGAAGCGGGACAGGGGGCTACGAGCAGTACTTC

d_gene: NA
v_gene: TRBV19
j_gene: TRBJ1-5
abundance: few
CDR3aa: CASSKQGSNQPQHF
CDR3nt: TGTGCCAGTAGCAAACAGGGTAGCAATCAGCCCCAGCATTTT

d_gene: NA
v_gene: TRBV28
j_gene: TRBJ1-2
abundance: NA
CDR3aa: CASSLNYGYTF
CDR3nt: TGTGCCAGCAGTTTGAACTATGGCTACACCTTC

d_gene: NA
v_gene: TRBV5-1
j_gene: TRBJ2-1
abundance: once
CDR3aa: CASSLAASLIGDEQFF
CDR3nt: TGCGCCAGCAGCTTGGCGGCTAGTCTTATCGGGGATGAGCAGTTCTTC

d_gene: NA
v_gene: TRBV7-2
j_gene: TRBJ1-2
abundance: NA
CDR3aa: CASSLARGRVYGYTF
CDR3nt: TGTGCCAGCAGCTTAGCAAGGGGCCGGGTCTATGGCTACACCTTC

d_gene: TRBD1
v_gene: TRBV5-4
j_gene: TRBJ2-3
abundance: NA
CDR3aa: CASSSALRGGSTDTQYF
CDR3nt: TGTGCCAGCAGCTCCGCCCTCCGAGGGGGCTCCACAGATACGCAGTATTTT

d_gene: NA
v_gene: TRBV5-1
j_gene: TRBJ1-4
abundance: NA
CDR3aa: CASSGAGQNEKLFF
CDR3nt: TGCGCCAGCAGCGGCGCGGGACAAAATGAAAAACTGTTTTTT

d_gene: NA
v_gene: TRBV11-2
j_gene: TRBJ2-7
abundance: NA
CDR3aa: CASSPRLRGFDEQYF
CDR3nt: TGTGCCAGCAGCCCCCGTTTAAGGGGTTTTGACGAGCAGTACTTC

d_gene: NA
v_gene: TRBV10-1
j_gene: TRBJ1-2
abundance: once
CDR3aa: CASPGKVGPGKGPGGYTF
CDR3nt: TGCGCCAGTCCCGGAAAGGTAGGGCCAGGGAAAGGGCCGGGAGGCTACACCTTC

d_gene: NA
v_gene: TRBV30
j_gene: TRBJ2-2
abundance: NA
CDR3aa: CAWSIGPGIAGELFF
CDR3nt: TGTGCCTGGAGCATAGGGCCAGGCATAGCCGGGGAGCTGTTTTTT

d_gene: TRBD2
v_gene: TRBV28
j_gene: TRBJ2-7
abundance: NA
CDR3aa: CASSSLAGGNYEQYF
CDR3nt: TGTGCCAGCAGTTCATTAGCGGGGGGTAACTACGAGCAGTACTTC

d_gene: NA
v_gene: TRBV7-6
j_gene: TRBJ2-7
abundance: NA
CDR3aa: CASSLLGGGSYEQYF
CDR3nt: TGTGCCAGCAGCTTATTAGGGGGCGGGAGTTACGAGCAGTACTTC

d_gene: NA
v_gene: TRBV4-1
j_gene: TRBJ1-6
abundance: few
CDR3aa: CASSQESAALSPLHF
CDR3nt: TGCGCCAGCAGCCAAGAATCGGCTGCTCTTTCACCCCTCCACTTT

d_gene: NA
v_gene: TRBV4-1
j_gene: TRBJ1-1
abundance: NA
CDR3aa: CASSQEGVSEAFF
CDR3nt: TGCGCCAGCAGCCAAGAGGGGGTGTCTGAAGCTTTCTTT

d_gene: NA
v_gene: TRBV4-1
j_gene: TRBJ1-2
abundance: few
CDR3aa: CASSHPNGYTF
CDR3nt: TGCGCCAGCAGCCATCCGAATGGCTACACCTTC

d_gene: TRBD2
v_gene: TRBV29-1
j_gene: TRBJ2-7
abundance: NA
CDR3aa: CSVEGTSGRAYEQYF
CDR3nt: TGCAGCGTCGAAGGGACTAGCGGGAGGGCCTACGAGCAGTACTTC

d_gene: NA
v_gene: TRBV28
j_gene: TRBJ1-5
abundance: NA
CDR3aa: CASSFRGLRDNQPQHF
CDR3nt: TGTGCCAGCAGTTTTCGAGGCCTAAGAGACAATCAGCCCCAGCATTTT

d_gene: NA
v_gene: TRBV9
j_gene: TRBJ2-3
abundance: NA
CDR3aa: CASSVESNLGADTQYF
CDR3nt: TGTGCCAGCAGCGTAGAAAGTAACCTGGGGGCAGATACGCAGTATTTT

d_gene: NA
v_gene: TRBV10-1
j_gene: TRBJ2-5
abundance: NA
CDR3aa: CASSESMPTETQYF
CDR3nt: TGCGCCAGCAGTGAGTCGATGCCTACAGAGACCCAGTACTTC

d_gene: TRBD1
v_gene: TRBV5-4
j_gene: TRBJ2-5
abundance: many
CDR3aa: CASSPDRGRETQYF
CDR3nt: TGTGCCAGCAGCCCGGACAGGGGACGGGAGACCCAGTACTTC

d_gene: NA
v_gene: TRBV11-3
j_gene: TRBJ2-5
abundance: NA
CDR3aa: CASSLGGAQETQYF
CDR3nt: TGTGCCAGCAGCTTAGGGGGGGCGCAGGAGACCCAGTACTTC